One and the same sample provided the 28 T cell receptor beta chains below, sequenced in a study of spatial heterogeneity in lung cancer. Each CDR3 protein is one row after TCRdb ran MiXCR on the 5' RACE reads. This repertoire shows fewer than 40,000 distinct CDR3 sequences, around 7.5% found once; its top ten account for under 30%. Sample time point: sample taken at primary tumor resection. The authors sequenced whole RNA from tumor, nontumor lung or frozen PBMC without sorting. The sample was PBMCs, taken at surgery. Receptors originate from a male donor with early-stage non-small cell lung cancer.

This clonotype was recorded many times. The chain joins TRBV7-8 to TRBJ1-5; D is unresolved. The V gene lost 6 bases and the J gene lost 7 bases, with 16 bases spanning the gap. CDR3 size: 14 residues. The germline V gene encodes CDR1 SGHVS and CDR2 FQNEAQ. The CDR3 DNA sequence: TGTGCCAGCAGTCAAGACAAGTCTAGGCAGCCCCAGCATTTT. It codes for CASSQDKSRQPQHF.

J is TRBJ2-1 and V is TRBV6-6; TRBD1 aligns across 7 bases. V was clipped by 8 bases and J by 4 bases; unmatched bases: 23. Germline V gene sequence: CDR1 MNHNY, CDR2 SVGAGI (reference sequence). This CDR3 spans 19 amino acids. The CDR3 nucleotides are TGTGCCAGCCTCAGTTACCCCAGATTACAGGGGTCTGGGTACAATGAGCAGTTCTTC. The encoded protein is CASLSYPRLQGSGYNEQFF.

Many counts were recorded for this clonotype. This chain links TRBV4-3 with TRBJ1-2; D remains unclear. The V end lost 0 bases, the J end lost 3 bases, and 17 bases lay between the germline ends. The CDR3 contains 17 residues. The germline V gene has CDR1 LGHNA and CDR2 YSLEER. The CDR3 sequence is CASSQDGPTGVDYGYTF. CDR3 coding DNA: TGCGCCAGCAGCCAAGACGGTCCGACGGGAGTAGACTATGGCTACACCTTC.

This clonotype was found many times. The chain recombines TRBV6-2 or TRBV6-3 with TRBJ2-3, with no clear D. Looked up from germline, CDR1 is MNHEY and CDR2 is SVGEGT. Deletions cut 4 bases from V and 6 bases from J, with 11 bases between. The CDR3 has 13 residues. The CDR3 sequence is CASSWAGVDTQYF. CDR3 sequence (DNA): TGTGCCAGCAGTTGGGCTGGTGTCGATACGCAGTATTTT.

This clonotype was seen ten or more times. The chain is built from TRBV7-8 and TRBJ1-5; D is uncertain. Trimming cost V 4 bases and J 4 bases, with 11 bases left between them. Germline CDR1 reads SGHVS; CDR2 reads FQNEAQ. The CDR3 length is 14 residues. In DNA form, the CDR3 reads TGTGCCAGCAGCTGGGGAACGCGTAATCAGCCCCAGCATTTT. Its protein is CASSWGTRNQPQHF. The variable domain in full, with the rest retrieved from reference TRBV7-8 and TRBJ1-5, is GAGVSQSPRYKVAKRGQDVALRCDPISGHVSLFWYQQALGQGPEFLTYFQNEAQLDKSGLPSDRFFAERPEGSVSTLKIQRTQQEDSAVYLCASSWGTRNQPQHFGDGTRLSIL.

The table lists this clonotype with many counts. The chain uses TRBV6-2 or TRBV6-3 and TRBJ2-5; D perhaps matches TRBD2 (6 bases). Deletions cut 2 bases from V and 5 bases from J, with 12 bases between. The CDR3 loop spans 14 amino acids. Looked up from germline, CDR1 is MNHEY and CDR2 is SVGEGT. For the CDR3, the DNA is TGTGCCAGCAGTTACAAGGGCGGGGTGGAGACCCAGTACTTC. It codes for CASSYKGGVETQYF.

Only a few counts were recorded for this clonotype. The chain is built from TRBV11-2 and TRBJ1-2; D remains unclear. The V and J ends lost 4 bases and 7 bases respectively, with 10 bases between them. The CDR3 spans 12 residues. Germline V gene lookup returns CDR1 SGHAT and CDR2 FQNNGV. The CDR3 spells CASSSETGGYTF. DNA for the CDR3: TGTGCCAGCAGCTCAGAAACGGGTGGCTACACCTTC.

This clonotype has a count of ten or more. The chain couples TRBV25-1 to TRBJ2-5; D possibly corresponds to TRBD2 (6 bases). The V gene's germline CDR1 is MGHDK and CDR2 SYGVNS. V was trimmed by 3 bases and J by 0 bases, leaving 14 bases between them. The CDR3 sequence is 16 residues long. In DNA, the CDR3 is TGTGCCAGCAGTGATCAGCGGCGGGGCTACCAAGAGACCCAGTACTTC. This sequence encodes CASSDQRRGYQETQYF.

Only a few counts were recorded for this clonotype. The V call is TRBV30, the J call TRBJ2-2; D ambiguous. The V end lost 8 bases, the J end lost 0 bases, and 13 bases lay between the germline ends. CDR1 and CDR2 from the germline V gene are GTSNPN and SVGIG (reference sequence). This CDR3 has 14 amino acids. CDR3 coding DNA: TGTGCCAGCGATTCCAATTCGAACACCGGGGAGCTGTTTTTT. Its protein product is CASDSNSNTGELFF.

As regards this clonotype: This may come from a read error, since a much larger clone is one base off. The CDR3 coding sequence is TGTGCAAGTCACTCTCTGGGACAGGGAATGAACACTGAAGCTTTCTTT. Translated, it gives CASHSLGQGMNTEAFF. The chain has TRBV12-2 and TRBJ1-1; the tabulated D call, TRBD1, remains unverified against the DNA. TRBV12-2 is deemed a pseudogene. The CDR3 extends over 16 amino acids.

This chain's CDR3 is CASSRGGAVDTQYF. The CDR3 DNA reads TGTGCCAGCAGCCGCGGGGGGGCCGTAGATACGCAGTATTTT. The rearrangement joins TRBV3-1 to TRBJ2-3, with 9 nucleotides matching TRBD2. The J segment lost 5 bases and the V segment lost 4 bases, leaving 4 bases of the junction unmatched. Germline V gives CDR1 LGHDT, CDR2 YNNKEL (reference sequence). The CDR3 is 14 amino acids.

This clonotype showed up many times. The chain couples TRBV6-4 to TRBJ2-3; 8 nucleotides line up with TRBD2. The junction had 16 bases not matched to a gene; V was cut back by 2 bases and J by 3 bases. This CDR3 has 19 amino acids. Germline values: CDR1 MRHNA, CDR2 SNTAGT. This chain's CDR3 is CASSDPAGASGGRTDTQYF. The DNA for the CDR3 is TGTGCCAGCAGTGACCCAGCGGGAGCCTCCGGGGGGCGGACAGATACGCAGTATTTT.

This clonotype appeared a few times. This chain uses TRBV12-3 or TRBV12-4 with TRBJ1-5, with 9 bases that match TRBD1. J lost 3 bases, V lost 5 bases, and 5 bases had no gene match. The length of the CDR3 is 15 residues. CDR3 coding DNA: TGTGCCAGCAGTGTACAGGGGGCTGTCAATCAGCCCCAGCATTTT. It specifies CASSVQGAVNQPQHF.

This clonotype has at least ten counts. The chain couples TRBV6-2 or TRBV6-3 to TRBJ2-7; 13 bases match TRBD2. This CDR3 is built from 15 residues. Germline CDR1 and CDR2: MNHEY and SVGEGT. In DNA form, the CDR3 reads TGTGCTACCAAGGAAGAGGGACTAGCGGGGTACGAGCAGTACTTC. It yields the protein CATKEEGLAGYEQYF.

CDR3 protein: CASSYRDSLGDEQFF. The CDR3 DNA sequence: TGTGCCAGCAGCTACCGGGACAGCCTAGGGGATGAGCAGTTCTTC. V is TRBV7-2 and J is TRBJ2-1; 7 positions match TRBD1. The V gene end was trimmed by 4 bases and the J gene end by 8 bases; junction bases not matched to a gene: 11. The CDR3 loop spans 15 amino acids. Per germline, CDR1 SGHTA and CDR2 FQGNSA.

This clonotype occurred once. The gene calls are TRBV4-1 and TRBJ2-2; 12 nucleotides agree with TRBD2. The CDR3 loop spans 18 amino acids. Trimming took 1 base from V and 5 from J; bases not matched to a gene: 8. Germline lookup yields CDR1 MGHRA and CDR2 YSYEKL. The CDR3 region has the DNA TGCGCCAGCAGCCAAGCCGGACTAGCGGGGATTGGGACCGGGGAGCTGTTTTTT. Translating it yields CASSQAGLAGIGTGELFF.

This clonotype was observed at least ten times. The chain uses TRBV20-1 and TRBJ2-3; D is possibly TRBD2 (5 bases). The V end was cut by 6 bases, the J end by 6 bases, with 22 bases between. Looked up from germline, CDR1 is DFQATT and CDR2 is SNEGSKA (reference sequence). This CDR3 comprises 15 residues. CDR3 amino acids: CSAGGERNWQDTQYF. CDR3 DNA: TGCAGTGCCGGTGGGGAGAGGAACTGGCAGGATACGCAGTATTTT.

This clonotype was observed a handful of times. This sequence joins TRBV5-1 and TRBJ2-5, with D possibly being TRBD2 (5 bases). This CDR3 is 13 amino acids long. Per germline, CDR1 SGHRS and CDR2 YFSETQ. The V end lost 4 bases, the J end lost 7 bases, and 14 bases lay between the germline ends. CDR3 coding DNA: TGCGCCAGCAGCGACCCAGGAGGAGGGACCCAGTACTTC. Its translation: CASSDPGGGTQYF.

This clonotype was picked up many times. This rearrangement joins TRBV7-2 to TRBJ2-5; no clear D. V was cut by 5 bases and J by 0 bases, with 4 bases left in between. This CDR3 has 12 amino acids. CDR1 and CDR2 from the germline V gene are SGHTA and FQGNSA. CDR3 sequence reads: CASSEYQETQYF. The CDR3 coding sequence is TGTGCCAGCAGCGAGTACCAAGAGACCCAGTACTTC.

This clonotype has ten or more counts. This chain joins TRBV5-1 and TRBJ2-5; D is perhaps TRBD1 or TRBD2 (6 bases each). Germline CDR1 reads SGHRS; CDR2 reads YFSETQ. V was cut by 4 bases and J by 3 bases, with 13 bases left in between. This CDR3 has 14 residues. The CDR3 is CASSEYREEETQYF. The CDR3 region has the DNA TGCGCCAGCAGCGAGTACAGGGAGGAAGAGACCCAGTACTTC.

This clonotype was seen at least ten times. The V gene is TRBV27, the J gene TRBJ2-5; D is possibly TRBD1 (7 bases). The germline V and J ends were trimmed by 7 bases and 4 bases, with 16 bases remaining between them. Per the germline V gene, CDR1 is MNHEY and CDR2 is SMNVEV (reference sequence). The length of the CDR3 is 14 residues. CDR3 protein: CASTPQGGLETQYF. As DNA, the CDR3 is TGTGCCAGCACCCCCCAGGGGGGTCTAGAGACCCAGTACTTC.

This clonotype showed up many times. This chain connects TRBV24-1 to TRBJ2-1; TRBD1 aligns across 8 bases. Germline CDR1 and CDR2: KGHDR and SFDVKD. Losses at the gene ends were 2 bases for V and 9 bases for J; bases not matched to a gene: 5. This CDR3 is 14 amino acids long. CDR3 sequence reads: CATSDWDRSGEQFF. The CDR3 bases are TGTGCCACCAGTGATTGGGACAGGAGCGGTGAGCAGTTCTTC.

This clonotype occurred a few times. This sequence joins TRBV9 and TRBJ1-6; perhaps TRBD1 as D (5 bases). The CDR3 length is 14 residues. Trimming took off 2 bases at V and 10 bases at J, with 13 bases between the two ends. Germline V CDR1 and CDR2: SGDLS, YYNGEE. The CDR3 region has the DNA TGTGCCAGCAGCGTTGGAGGGGATGGGTCACCCCTCCACTTT. Translated: CASSVGGDGSPLHF.

The CDR3 protein is CASSLVFAGEYNEQFF. CDR3 DNA: TGCGCCAGCAGCTTGGTGTTCGCGGGAGAGTACAATGAGCAGTTCTTC. The rearrangement uses TRBV5-1 and TRBJ2-1, with 7 bases that match TRBD2. This CDR3 spans 16 amino acids. Unmatched junction bases numbered 7, after V lost 0 bases and J lost 4 bases. CDR1 is SGHRS and CDR2 is YFSETQ in the germline V gene.

This clonotype was counted a few times. The J gene is TRBJ2-1, the V gene TRBV3-1; the D gene is possibly TRBD1 (5 bases). CDR1 LGHDT and CDR2 YNNKEL come from the germline V gene (reference sequence). V was trimmed by 1 base and J by 6 bases, leaving 7 bases between them. The CDR3 runs to 13 residues. As DNA, the CDR3 is TGTGCCAGCAGCCAAGGGGGCGTCAATGAGCAGTTCTTC. This translates into CASSQGGVNEQFF.

This clonotype occurred many times. This chain links TRBV7-2 with TRBJ1-1; no firm D call. CDR1 SGHTA and CDR2 FQGNSA come from the germline V gene. The CDR3 covers 11 residues. The ends were cut back, 4 bases at V and 7 bases at J, with 7 bases in the middle. The CDR3 DNA reads as TGTGCCAGCAGCTCAGGAATTGAAGCTTTCTTT. Residues: CASSSGIEAFF. Full variable domain (outside the CDR3, taken from reference TRBV7-2 and TRBJ1-1): GAGVSQSPSNKVTEKGKDVELRCDPISGHTALYWYRQSLGQGLEFLIYFQGNSAPDKSGLPSDRFSAERTGGSVSTLTIQRTQQEDSAVYLCASSSGIEAFFGQGTRLTVV.

This CDR3 is CASSLFRGTIVEKLFF. The CDR3 DNA reads TGTGCCAGCAGCTTATTCCGGGGAACCATAGTGGAAAAACTGTTTTTT. V gene TRBV11-3 combines with J gene TRBJ1-4, with D uncertain. CDR3 size: 16 residues. The germline CDR1 and CDR2 sequences are SGHNT and YENEEA. The V end lost 2 bases, the J end lost 8 bases, and 18 bases lay between the germline ends. Full variable domain (outside the CDR3, taken from reference TRBV11-3 and TRBJ1-4): EAGVVQSPRYKIIEKKQPVAFWCNPISGHNTLYWYLQNLGQGPELLIRYENEEAVDDSQLPKDRFSAERLKGVDSTLKIQPAELGDSAVYLCASSLFRGTIVEKLFFGSGTQLSVL.

The table lists this clonotype with many counts. The V and J genes are TRBV10-3 and TRBJ2-3; weak D call: TRBD2 (6 bases). The CDR3 covers 14 residues. Trimming took off 7 bases at V and 4 bases at J, with 15 bases between the two ends. Germline CDR1 and CDR2: ENHRY and SYGVKD. The CDR3 DNA reads TGTGCCATCAACGGAGGGTCTGACTCAGATACGCAGTATTTT. It codes for CAINGGSDSDTQYF.